Each of the 6 T cell receptor beta chains below was sequenced from the same sample in a study of blood T cells in healthy people across ages. Together with a sample-barcoded 5' primer, a J-beta primer mix was included in a second PCR lasting about 7 to 12 cycles. One entry per CDR3 protein, called by TCRdb with MiXCR from the 5' RACE reads. The table lists more than 900,000 distinct CDR3 sequences, about 29% of them singletons. This sample also belongs to another study, concerning T cells of mothers and their children.

The specimen was blood. The source of these receptors is a woman in her forties in good health.

The rearrangement links TRBV20-1 to TRBJ2-4, with 12 bases identical to TRBD1. The J call may not be correct, given that the DNA end is closer to TRBJ2-7. Germline CDR1 DFQATT, CDR2 SNEGSKA (reference sequence). The CDR3 is made up of 17 amino acids. The CDR3 DNA reads TGCAGTGCTAGAAATTCGGGACAGGGGGCGTCCCGCTACGAGCAGTACTTC. It is translated as CSARNSGQGASRYEQYF.

The CDR3 loop is CSARGVGLLLVNTEAFF. The CDR3 nucleotides read TGCAGTGCTAGAGGGGTCGGTCTCCTCTTAGTGAACACTGAAGCTTTCTTT. The V call is TRBV20-1, the J call TRBJ1-1; D is ambiguous. CDR3 length: 17 amino acids. Germline V CDR1 and CDR2: DFQATT, SNEGSKA (reference sequence). V was cut by 1 base and J by 0 bases, with 18 bases left in between.

About this clonotype itself: A clone one base away is much larger, so this may be a read error. The CDR3 DNA follows: TGCAGCGTTTCCGCGACAGGGGAGACCCAGTTCTTC. Translation gives CSVSATGETQFF. This chain connects TRBV29-1 to TRBJ2-5, with 8 positions matching TRBD1. The J call may be faulty, since TRBJ2-1 better matches the DNA end. The germline CDR1 and CDR2 sequences are SQVTM and ANQGSEA. This CDR3 contains 12 residues.

This sequence joins TRBV6-1 and TRBJ2-7; no reliable D call. V was shortened by 7 bases and J by 6 bases, with 10 bases between the two germline ends. The germline CDR1 and CDR2 sequences are MNHNS and SASEGT. The CDR3 extends over 11 amino acids. CDR3 in DNA: TGTGCCAGCACCTATGAGTTCGAGCAGTACTTC. Its protein product is CASTYEFEQYF.

This clonotype appeared many times. V gene TRBV29-1 combines with J gene TRBJ2-3, with 7 bases matching TRBD2. Losses at the gene ends were 7 bases for V and 5 bases for J; bases not matched to a gene: 12. The CDR3 loop spans 14 amino acids. Germline CDR1 and CDR2: SQVTM and ANQGSEA. The CDR3: CSAETSTRKDTQYF. CDR3 bases: TGCAGCGCCGAGACTAGCACCCGTAAAGATACGCAGTATTTT.

This clonotype was counted between two and nine times. The rearrangement joins TRBV10-3 to TRBJ1-1; D unresolved. Trimming removed 10 bases from V and 4 bases from J, with 25 bases in between. The CDR3 has 16 residues. Germline CDR1 ENHRY, CDR2 SYGVKD. CDR3: CATRLFESGGGTEAFF. As DNA, the CDR3 is TGTGCCACCAGGCTTTTTGAGAGTGGTGGAGGCACTGAAGCTTTCTTT.